A single sample is the source of the 10 T cell receptor beta chains below, sequenced in a study of control samples from healthy donors and cancer patients. The data were produced by immunoSEQ multiplex PCR, yet TCRdb's version contains in-frame clones alone and is incomplete. Of 160,000 or so clones in the sample, about 94% were seen once. Material: blood. These receptors were collected from a woman aged 40 to 50 in good health.

V and J are TRBV5-1 and TRBJ2-5; D call uncertain. The germline gives CDR1 SGHRS, CDR2 YFSETQ. Trimming removed 0 bases from V and 4 bases from J, with 10 bases in between. The CDR3 consists of 14 residues. The CDR3 protein is CASSLAVGPETQYF. The CDR3 nucleotides are TGCGCCAGCAGCTTGGCGGTGGGCCCAGAGACCCAGTACTTC. Filled out from reference TRBV5-1 and TRBJ2-5, the complete variable domain reads KAGVTQTPRYLIKTRGQQVTLSCSPISGHRSVSWYQQTPGQGLQFLFEYFSETQRNKGNFPGRFSGRQFSNSRSEMNVSTLELGDSALYLCASSLAVGPETQYFGPGTRLLVL.

The chain employs TRBV27 and TRBJ2-3; a weak D match, TRBD1 (5 bases). The CDR3 is 17 amino acids. V gave up 1 base and J gave up 0 bases, with 14 bases separating them. Germline V gene lookup returns CDR1 MNHEY and CDR2 SMNVEV (reference sequence). In nucleotides, the CDR3 is TGTGCCAGCAGTTTATGGGGCCAGCGCCATAGCACAGATACGCAGTATTTT. It specifies CASSLWGQRHSTDTQYF.

The chain links TRBV4-1 to TRBJ1-1; no firm D call. Trimming pared 4 bases from V and 0 bases from J, leaving 15 bases between. CDR1 is MGHRA and CDR2 is YSYEKL in the germline V gene. This CDR3 comprises 16 residues. CDR3 nucleotides: TGCGCCAGCAGCCCTAGGACTGGGAAAATGAACACTGAAGCTTTCTTT. This gives the protein CASSPRTGKMNTEAFF.

The chain has TRBV3-1 (or the pseudogene TRBV3-2) and TRBJ1-2, with a weak D call TRBD1 (5 bases). Per the germline V gene, CDR1 is LGHDT and CDR2 is YNNKEL (reference sequence). Trimming took off 8 bases at V and 1 base at J, with 11 bases between the two ends. CDR3 size: 13 residues. The DNA of the CDR3 is TGTGCCAGCCGGGGGGACTATAACTATGGCTACACCTTC. It translates to CASRGDYNYGYTF.

J is TRBJ2-5 and V is TRBV7-9, with 8 bases matching TRBD1. This CDR3 is built from 15 residues. The J segment lost 1 base and the V segment lost 5 bases, leaving 6 bases of the junction unmatched. Germline CDR1 SEHNR, CDR2 FQNEAQ (reference sequence). As DNA, the CDR3 is TGTGCCAGCAGCAGGGACAGGATGCCCCAAGAGACCCAGTACTTC. Encoded protein: CASSRDRMPQETQYF.

V is TRBV30 and J is TRBJ2-1; D uncertain. The CDR3 runs 17 residues. V was pared by 3 bases and J by 0 bases, with 18 bases between. Germline V gene lookup returns CDR1 GTSNPN and CDR2 SVGIG (reference sequence). CDR3 in amino acids: CAWSHNKRASSYNEQFF. The CDR3 nucleotides are TGTGCCTGGAGCCACAACAAAAGGGCTAGCTCCTACAATGAGCAGTTCTTC.

The chain couples TRBV6-2 or TRBV6-3 to TRBJ1-6, with 8 bases identical to TRBD1. V gave up 4 bases and J gave up 6 bases; unmatched junction bases: 8. This CDR3 contains 16 residues. Germline CDR1 reads MNHEY; CDR2 reads SVGEGT. The CDR3 bases are TGTGCCAGCAGTTCGATGTTGACAGGGGTTAATTCACCCCTCCACTTT. This gives the protein CASSSMLTGVNSPLHF.

The chain carries TRBV2 and TRBJ1-1, with 7 nucleotides matching TRBD1. The J segment lost 1 base and the V segment lost 4 bases, leaving 3 bases of the junction unmatched. In germline, CDR1 is SNHLY, CDR2 FYNNEI. The CDR3 sequence is 14 residues long. The CDR3: CASSGTGRNTEAFF. DNA of the CDR3: TGTGCCAGCAGTGGGACAGGCCGGAACACTGAAGCTTTCTTT. Full variable domain (rest looked up from reference TRBV2 and TRBJ1-1): EPEVTQTPSHQVTQMGQEVILRCVPISNHLYFYWYRQILGQKVEFLVSFYNNEISEKSEIFDDQFSVERPDGSNFTLKIRSTKLEDSAMYFCASSGTGRNTEAFFGQGTRLTVV.

The chain links TRBV12-5 to TRBJ1-5, with no clear D. Germline V CDR1 and CDR2: LGHNT, FRNRAP. This CDR3 is built from 19 residues. V was clipped by 0 bases and J by 2 bases, with 20 bases between them. CDR3 amino acids: CASGLVPNSHDTGNQPQHF. The CDR3 DNA sequence: TGTGCTAGTGGTTTGGTACCCAACTCCCACGATACTGGCAATCAGCCCCAGCATTTT.

The chain employs TRBV5-1 and TRBJ1-1; a weak D match, TRBD1 (5 bases). The germline V and J ends were trimmed by 0 bases and 6 bases, with 15 bases remaining between them. CDR3 length: 15 residues. Looked up from germline, CDR1 is SGHRS and CDR2 is YFSETQ. The chain's CDR3 is CASSLAMGLGSEAFF. The CDR3 DNA follows: TGCGCCAGCAGCTTGGCCATGGGACTTGGATCTGAAGCTTTCTTT.